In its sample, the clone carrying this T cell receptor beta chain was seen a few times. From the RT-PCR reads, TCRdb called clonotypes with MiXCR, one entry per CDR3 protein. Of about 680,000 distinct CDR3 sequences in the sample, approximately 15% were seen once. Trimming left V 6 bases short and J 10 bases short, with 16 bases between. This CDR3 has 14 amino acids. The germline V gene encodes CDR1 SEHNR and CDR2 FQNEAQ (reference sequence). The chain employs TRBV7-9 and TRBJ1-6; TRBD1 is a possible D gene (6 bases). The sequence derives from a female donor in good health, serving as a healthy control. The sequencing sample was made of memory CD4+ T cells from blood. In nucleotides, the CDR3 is TGTGCCAGCAGGCTAGGGGGTGAAGGATCACCCCTCCACTTT. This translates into CASRLGGEGSPLHF.